What follows are 25 T cell receptor beta chains derived from one specimen sequenced in a study of post-analysis software for immune sequencing data. Study-wide findings and caveats: Among four or five TRBV segments more frequent in patients than controls were TRBV5-6, TRBV5-1 and TRBV20-1.

Unique-molecular-identifier-tagged TCR beta cDNA libraries were used. TCRdb reprocessed the PCR reads with MiXCR, giving one entry per CDR3 protein. The table shows a few hundred thousand distinct CDR3 sequences, with roughly 36% occurring only once. Antigens for these TCRs are unknown. Sequencing was performed on blood. The receptors derive from a girl aged 10 to 17 with multiple sclerosis.

This clonotype was detected once. CDR3 coding DNA: TGCAGTGCTAGACCATATGACAGCTTCACCGATGCTTTCTTT. Translation gives CSARPYDSFTDAFF. This sequence joins TRBV20-1 and TRBJ1-1; D possibly corresponds to TRBD1 (5 bases). Germline loops: CDR1 DFQATT, CDR2 SNEGSKA (reference sequence). V was clipped by 2 bases and J by 11 bases, with 21 bases between them. CDR3 size: 14 residues.

In this sample, this clonotype turned up a few times. The chain links TRBV12-3 or TRBV12-4 to TRBJ2-5, with 12 bases matching TRBD2. V shed 4 bases and J 5 bases; nucleotides not matched to a gene: 14. The CDR3 runs to 18 residues. CDR3 region: CASSSGGPTSGGRETQYF. The CDR3 DNA reads TGTGCCAGCAGTTCGGGGGGTCCGACTAGCGGGGGAAGGGAGACCCAGTACTTC.

The chain recombines TRBV3-1 with TRBJ1-1, with 8 bases fitting TRBD1. The junction had 10 bases not matched to a gene; V was cut back by 4 bases and J by 6 bases. The CDR3 is 15 residues long. CDR1 and CDR2 from the germline V gene are LGHDT and YNNKEL (reference sequence). In DNA form, the CDR3 reads TGTGCCAGCAGCCTCACTGACAGGGGACACCCTGAAGCTTTCTTT. Encoded protein: CASSLTDRGHPEAFF. Together with reference TRBV3-1 and TRBJ1-1, the CDR3 gives the full variable domain: DTAVSQTPKYLVTQMGNDKSIKCEQNLGHDTMYWYKQDSKKFLKIMFSYNNKELIINETVPNRFSPKSPDKAHLNLHINSLELGDSAVYFCASSLTDRGHPEAFFGQGTRLTVV.

This clonotype came up a few times. V gene TRBV20-1 combines with J gene TRBJ1-2; D gene ambiguous. Germline V gene data show CDR1 as DFQATT and CDR2 as SNEGSKA (reference sequence). This CDR3 spans 14 amino acids. V was shortened by 0 bases and J by 2 bases, with 10 bases between the two germline ends. CDR3 nucleotide sequence: TGCAGTGCTAGAGACCGGGCCGGCAACTATGGCTACACCTTC. Protein sequence: CSARDRAGNYGYTF.

About this clonotype itself: One end of the junction is discordant with germline, which a read error may explain. This rearrangement joins TRBV12-3 or TRBV12-4 to TRBJ2-7, with a possible D match to TRBD1 (6 bases). CDR3 size: 16 residues. CDR3 DNA sequence: TGTACCAGCAGTTTAGACTGGACAGCTATATCCTACGAGCAGTACTTC. It specifies CTSSLDWTAISYEQYF.

This clonotype was counted a single time. V and J are TRBV12-3 or TRBV12-4 and TRBJ2-7; tentative D call: TRBD1 (6 bases). Trimming removed 6 bases from V and 0 bases from J, with 18 bases in between. The CDR3 is 16 amino acids. The CDR3 bases are TGTGCCAGCAGCCCCAGGGGTCGGGCTTCCTCCTACGAGCAGTACTTC. Residues: CASSPRGRASSYEQYF.

This chain uses TRBV6-6 with TRBJ2-1; D is ambiguous. V was shortened by 2 bases and J by 8 bases, with 7 bases between the two germline ends. The CDR3 spans 12 residues. Looked up from germline, CDR1 is MNHNY and CDR2 is SVGAGI (reference sequence). The CDR3 sequence: CASSYPTDEQFF. The CDR3, as DNA: TGTGCCAGCAGTTACCCCACGGATGAGCAGTTCTTC.

This chain uses TRBV6-6 with TRBJ1-2; tentatively, D is TRBD1 (5 bases). The germline V and J ends were trimmed by 6 bases and 2 bases, with 16 bases remaining between them. The CDR3 consists of 15 residues. Germline CDR1 MNHNY, CDR2 SVGAGI (reference sequence). As DNA, the CDR3 is TGTGCCAGCAGGGTAGGAGGGGAACGGAACTATGGCTACACCTTC. It encodes CASRVGGERNYGYTF.

This clonotype was recorded once. Its ends do not fully match the called genes, so a read error is possible. This sequence joins TRBV7-2 and TRBJ2-7; 8 bases fit TRBD2. The length of the CDR3 is 18 residues. CDR1 and CDR2 (germline): SGHTA, FQGNSA. CDR3 loop: CASNLVRGLSGASYEQYF. For the CDR3, the DNA is TGTGCCAGCAACTTAGTTAGGGGACTTAGCGGGGCCTCCTACGAGCAGTACTTC.

V gene TRBV29-1 combines with J gene TRBJ2-3; TRBD2 matches at 7 bases. The CDR3 totals 18 residues. Per the germline V gene, CDR1 is SQVTM and CDR2 is ANQGSEA. The V segment lost 5 bases and the J segment 2 bases; nucleotides outside the gene matches: 19. The CDR3 here is CSVIGGLDFVLATDTQYF. The CDR3, as DNA: TGCAGCGTTATTGGCGGACTAGACTTCGTATTGGCCACAGATACGCAGTATTTT.

The rearrangement joins TRBV11-2 to TRBJ2-5; 10 bases match TRBD1. The CDR3 has 15 residues. V was pared by 3 bases and J by 5 bases, with 6 bases of the junction left unmatched. Germline assignment: CDR1 SGHAT and CDR2 FQNNGV. CDR3 protein: CASSFDRGLTETQYF. The CDR3 bases are TGTGCCAGCAGCTTCGACAGGGGGCTAACGGAGACCCAGTACTTC. The full variable domain, in which reference TRBV11-2 and TRBJ2-5 provide the parts outside the CDR3, is EAGVAQSPRYKIIEKRQSVAFWCNPISGHATLYWYQQILGQGPKLLIQFQNNGVVDDSQLPKDRFSAERLKGVDSTLKIQPAKLEDSAVYLCASSFDRGLTETQYFGPGTRLLVL.

The chain combines TRBV20-1 with TRBJ2-3, with 14 bases fitting TRBD2. This CDR3 has 19 amino acids. Germline CDR1 is DFQATT and CDR2 is SNEGSKA (reference sequence). The V segment lost 5 bases and the J segment 2 bases; nucleotides outside the gene matches: 15. CDR3 region: CSAQLTPGLAGGSTDTQYF. The CDR3, as DNA: TGCAGTGCTCAATTAACCCCTGGACTAGCGGGGGGCTCCACAGATACGCAGTATTTT.

The CDR3 sequence is CSARDSSGGAGETQYF. The CDR3 bases are TGCAGTGCTAGAGATTCTAGCGGGGGGGCTGGAGAGACCCAGTACTTC. The genes are TRBV20-1 and TRBJ2-5; 12 positions agree with TRBD2. V was clipped by 0 bases and J by 4 bases; unmatched bases: 6. The CDR3 is 16 amino acids. The V gene's germline CDR1 is DFQATT and CDR2 SNEGSKA (reference sequence).

V gene TRBV5-1 combines with J gene TRBJ2-2; D gene uncertain. The CDR3 spans 14 residues. Germline V gives CDR1 SGHRS, CDR2 YFSETQ. The germline V and J ends were trimmed by 4 bases and 1 base, with 8 bases remaining between them. The CDR3 sequence: CASSADGNTGELFF. DNA of the CDR3: TGCGCCAGCAGCGCTGACGGGAACACCGGGGAGCTGTTTTTT.

The chain has TRBV10-3 and TRBJ1-5; tentative D call: TRBD1 (5 bases). Germline V gene sequence: CDR1 ENHRY, CDR2 SYGVKD. The CDR3 runs to 12 residues. V shed 10 bases and J shed 3 bases, with 10 bases lying between them. The CDR3 protein is CATGRNNQPQHF. The CDR3 DNA sequence: TGTGCCACGGGACGGAACAATCAGCCCCAGCATTTT.

The chain combines TRBV28 with TRBJ2-3; D ambiguous. CDR3 length: 14 residues. V lost 5 bases to trimming and J lost 3 bases, with 12 bases between them. From germline, CDR1 is MDHEN and CDR2 SYDVKM. The CDR3 nucleotides read TGTGCCAGCAGTGGTGGGCTGCCGACAGATACGCAGTATTTT. It translates to CASSGGLPTDTQYF.

V gene TRBV5-1 combines with J gene TRBJ1-2; TRBD1 matches at 7 bases. CDR1 SGHRS and CDR2 YFSETQ come from the germline V gene. CDR3 size: 15 residues. V lost 7 bases, J lost 8 bases, and 17 bases stayed unmatched. CDR3 coding DNA: TGCGCCAGCCGGACAGGCGATGGTCGTCAAAGCGGCTACACCTTC. Translating it yields CASRTGDGRQSGYTF.

The chain has TRBV28 and TRBJ2-1, with 7 bases identical to TRBD2. The V gene's germline CDR1 is MDHEN and CDR2 SYDVKM. This CDR3 has 16 amino acids. The J segment lost 0 bases and the V segment lost 8 bases, leaving 10 bases of the junction unmatched. The CDR3 DNA reads TGTGCCAGCTCTTCGTTGGGGGGGAGCTCCTACAATGAGCAGTTCTTC. This gives the protein CASSSLGGSSYNEQFF.

This clonotype has only a few counts. This sequence joins TRBV12-3 or TRBV12-4 and TRBJ2-1, with 10 bases matching TRBD2. CDR3 length: 15 residues. Trimming cost V 6 bases and J 8 bases; bases outside gene matches: 10. CDR3 residues: CASSRAAGGSDEQFF. The CDR3 DNA reads TGTGCCAGCAGCCGGGCAGCGGGGGGGAGCGATGAGCAGTTCTTC.

The rearrangement joins TRBV20-1 to TRBJ2-5; 7 bases map to TRBD2. The CDR3 contains 15 residues. The germline CDR1 and CDR2 sequences are DFQATT and SNEGSKA (reference sequence). V gave up 5 bases and J gave up 5 bases; unmatched junction bases: 14. The CDR3 DNA reads as TGCAGTGCTGCCCGCGCGGGACGGGGGGAGGAGACCCAGTACTTC. Protein product: CSAARAGRGEETQYF.

This chain connects TRBV9 to TRBJ1-2; unclear D gene. Germline assignment: CDR1 SGDLS and CDR2 YYNGEE. V was pared by 5 bases and J by 5 bases, with 13 bases between. This CDR3 region has 13 residues. The CDR3 loop is CASSSSDRYGYTF. The CDR3 DNA reads TGTGCCAGCAGTTCGAGTGATCGGTATGGCTACACCTTC.

This clonotype occurred a few times. The chain combines TRBV4-3 with TRBJ2-3; 7 nucleotides agree with TRBD1. The CDR3 has 18 residues. CDR1 is LGHNA, CDR2 YSLEER, per germline. The V segment lost 3 bases and the J segment 0 bases; nucleotides outside the gene matches: 12. Written as DNA, the CDR3 is TGCGCCAGCAGCCAGCGGACATCTTCAGGGGGTAGCACAGATACGCAGTATTTT. Translation gives CASSQRTSSGGSTDTQYF.

This clonotype was observed a handful of times. The chain employs TRBV24-1 and TRBJ2-3; 7 positions match TRBD2. Losses at the gene ends were 5 bases for V and 2 bases for J; bases not matched to a gene: 9. The CDR3 length is 16 residues. The V gene's germline CDR1 is KGHDR and CDR2 SFDVKD. CDR3 in amino acids: CATSVAKRGNTDTQYF. The CDR3 region has the DNA TGTGCCACCAGTGTTGCCAAGCGGGGTAACACAGATACGCAGTATTTT.

This rearrangement joins TRBV29-1 to TRBJ2-5; 9 positions match TRBD1. The germline gives CDR1 SQVTM, CDR2 ANQGSEA. V dropped 5 bases and J dropped 5; count of bases not matched to a gene: 12. This CDR3 spans 15 amino acids. The CDR3 DNA reads as TGCAGCGTTTTAACACAGGGGGCTGTTGTGGAGACCCAGTACTTC. It encodes CSVLTQGAVVETQYF.

In this sample, this clonotype turned up many times. The chain couples TRBV5-1 to TRBJ1-2, with D unclear. The CDR3 length is 14 residues. The ends were cut back, 0 bases at V and 4 bases at J, with 10 bases in the middle. CDR1 is SGHRS, CDR2 YFSETQ, per germline. As DNA, the CDR3 is TGCGCCAGCAGCTTGGTCAGAGGATTCTATGGCTACACCTTC. This codes for CASSLVRGFYGYTF. The full variable domain, rest sourced from reference TRBV5-1 and TRBJ1-2, is KAGVTQTPRYLIKTRGQQVTLSCSPISGHRSVSWYQQTPGQGLQFLFEYFSETQRNKGNFPGRFSGRQFSNSRSEMNVSTLELGDSALYLCASSLVRGFYGYTFGSGTRLTVV.